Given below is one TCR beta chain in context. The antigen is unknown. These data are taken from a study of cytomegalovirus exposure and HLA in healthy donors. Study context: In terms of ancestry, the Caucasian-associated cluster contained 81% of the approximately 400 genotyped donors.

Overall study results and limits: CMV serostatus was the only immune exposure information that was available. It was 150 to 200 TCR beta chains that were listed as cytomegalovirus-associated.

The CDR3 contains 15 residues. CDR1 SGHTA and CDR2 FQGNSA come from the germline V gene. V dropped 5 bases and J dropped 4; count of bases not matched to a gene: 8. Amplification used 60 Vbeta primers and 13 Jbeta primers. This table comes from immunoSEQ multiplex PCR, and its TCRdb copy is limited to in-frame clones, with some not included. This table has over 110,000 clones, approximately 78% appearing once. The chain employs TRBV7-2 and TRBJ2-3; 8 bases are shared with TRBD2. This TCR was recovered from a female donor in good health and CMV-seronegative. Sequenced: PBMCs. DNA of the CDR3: TGTGCCAGCAGCCCGATCGGGGGGGCGGCAGATACGCAGTATTTT. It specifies CASSPIGGAADTQYF.